Described below is a single TCR beta chain sequence and its context. The antigen remains unidentified. Germline lookup yields CDR1 SGHNT and CDR2 YYREEE (reference sequence). The CDR3 length is 19 residues. Trimming shortened V by 1 base and J by 0 bases, and 20 bases separated the two germline ends. Nominally healthy donors were sampled, though unrecorded immune exposures were likely. This sample was taken from a study of cytomegalovirus exposure and HLA in healthy donors. The PCR employed 60 Vbeta primers together with 13 Jbeta primers. The assay was immunoSEQ multiplex PCR, and TCRdb's table has in-frame clones only and misses some. This table has some 130,000 clones, around 85% appearing once. Findings of the study overall: Across HLA loci, a later analysis found differing TCR association rates, with DRB1 most and HLA-C fewest. HLA allele associations emerged for 15,000 to 20,000 TCR beta sequences in a later analysis, at 0.05 false discovery rate.

The genes are TRBV5-4 and TRBJ2-1, with a tentative D call TRBD1 (5 bases). What was sequenced was PBMCs. This TCR came from a boy aged 5-17 years in good health and CMV-seronegative. The DNA for the CDR3 is TGTGCCAGCAGCTTGTCACCAGGGCGAAAAAGGAGCTCCTACAATGAGCAGTTCTTC. This codes for CASSLSPGRKRSSYNEQFF.